This entry describes one T cell receptor beta chain. Its antigen remains unidentified. Time point in this sample: cycle 4 day 1 (C4D1), after less than 7 weeks of nivolumab. With no exception, relapse followed autologous stem cell transplantation in all patients, and brentuximab vedotin exposure varied. Magnetic negative selection isolated CD8+ T cells from thawed PBMCs. Best outcomes ranged across complete response, partial response and progressive disease. This record comes from a study of PD-1 blockade in classical Hodgkin lymphoma. Across the whole study: Patients were infused with nivolumab 3 mg/kg every 2 weeks.

Repertoires were generated with immunoSEQ multiplex PCR, while TCRdb's copy carries only in-frame clones and drops some. Of some 20,000 clones listed, about 80% are singletons. Whole-study results and caveats: Relative to healthy donors, newly diagnosed patients reportedly had lower baseline TCR diversity, which was reported as lower still in relapsed/refractory patients.

CDR1 is SGHNT and CDR2 is YYREEE in the germline V gene (reference sequence). V lost 5 bases, J lost 2 bases, and 10 bases lay in between. This CDR3 region has 13 residues. The chain has TRBV5-4 and TRBJ1-1; D may be TRBD1 (6 bases). This sample comprised CD8+ T cells from blood, obtained before the fourth cycle of nivolumab. The clonotype originates from a human donor with classical Hodgkin lymphoma. The DNA for the CDR3 is TGTGCCAGCAGTTTCAGGGGAAACACTGAAGCTTTCTTT. Its translation is CASSFRGNTEAFF.